What follows describes a single T cell receptor beta chain. Repertoires were generated with immunoSEQ multiplex PCR, while TCRdb's copy carries only in-frame clones and drops some. Among some 80,000 clones, roughly 90% were seen once, and the ten largest hold 0.7% to 0.9%. The data were obtained in a study of T cell changes during pregnancy in multiple sclerosis. Sequenced material: peripheral blood, taken in the first trimester of pregnancy. The origin of this receptor is a female donor in good health, enrolled as a control in a pregnancy study.

Here the CDR3 DNA reads TGTGCCAGCAGTTACGGACAGAGAGGAACTGAAGCTTTCTTT. It specifies CASSYGQRGTEAFF. The chain is built from TRBV6-5 and TRBJ1-1, with D possibly matching TRBD1 (6 bases). The V end lost 2 bases, the J end lost 5 bases, and 12 bases lay between the germline ends. Germline-derived CDR1 and CDR2 are MNHEY and SVGAGI. The CDR3 is 14 amino acids.